The clone carrying this TCR beta chain was counted ten times or more. This record belongs to a study of T cells in Graves' hyperthyroidism and ophthalmopathy. Germline CDR1 WSHSY, CDR2 SAAADI. CDR3 length: 14 residues. V lost 6 bases and J lost 3; bases outside the gene matches: 6. It was RNA transcripts that yielded the amplified TCR beta CDR3 regions. Researchers ran a first-round RT-PCR on the TCR CDR3 using the HTBI primer set. Each CDR3 protein is one row after TCRdb ran MiXCR on the multiplex PCR reads. Of about 610,000 distinct CDR3 sequences in the sample, about 15% were seen once. J is TRBJ2-5 and V is TRBV10-2; 8 nucleotides match TRBD1. The clonotype comes from a woman between 40 and 55 years old with Graves' ophthalmopathy. The specimen was blood. CDR3 residues: CASRHRGRKETQYF. The CDR3 region has the DNA TGCGCCAGCAGGCACAGGGGGAGAAAAGAGACCCAGTACTTC.